Listed here are 5 T cell receptor beta chains from one sample, sequenced in a study of shared clonotypes between healthy human individuals. Assay: immunoSEQ multiplex PCR; the TCRdb copy retains only in-frame clones and omits some. The table shows about 800,000 clones, with about 96% occurring only once. The naive CD8 population came from CD45RO-negative cells selected for CCR7, without terminally differentiated effector memory CD45RA+ cells. Sequencing used naive CD8+ T cells sorted from blood. The receptors here all came from a man aged 30 to 45 in good health.

The chain carries TRBV28 and TRBJ2-7, with 7 bases matching TRBD2. Unmatched junction bases numbered 6, after V lost 2 bases and J lost 2 bases. The CDR3 runs to 15 residues. Germline CDR1 reads MDHEN; CDR2 reads SYDVKM. CDR3 protein: CASSLDGRGAYEQYF. The CDR3 bases are TGTGCCAGCAGTTTAGACGGCCGGGGGGCCTACGAGCAGTACTTC.

The V and J genes are TRBV13 and TRBJ2-3, with 11 bases matching TRBD2. Per the germline V gene, CDR1 is PRHDT and CDR2 is FYEKMQ (reference sequence). V was pared by 5 bases and J by 2 bases, with 6 bases of the junction left unmatched. This CDR3 has 16 residues. As DNA, the CDR3 is TGTGCCAGCAGCACCCGACTAGCGGGGAACACAGATACGCAGTATTTT. Translated, it gives CASSTRLAGNTDTQYF.

V and J are TRBV29-1 and TRBJ2-1; possible D gene TRBD1, 6 bases. The germline V gene encodes CDR1 SQVTM and CDR2 ANQGSEA. The CDR3 is 13 amino acids. V was clipped by 7 bases and J by 4 bases, with 14 bases between them. The CDR3 sequence is CSAEGDTYNEQFF. As DNA, the CDR3 is TGCAGCGCCGAAGGGGACACGTACAATGAGCAGTTCTTC.

The gene calls are TRBV27 and TRBJ2-2; 8 bases align to TRBD2. The CDR3 spans 17 residues. CDR1 and CDR2 (germline): MNHEY, SMNVEV (reference sequence). J gave up 3 bases and V 7 bases, and 13 bases lay outside the gene matches. The CDR3: CASKTQLADGYTGELFF. CDR3 DNA: TGTGCCAGCAAAACCCAACTAGCGGACGGTTACACCGGGGAGCTGTTTTTT.

This clone was recorded only once. The chain is built from TRBV7-2 and TRBJ2-1, with D unclear. CDR3 length: 17 residues. Trimming left V 1 base short and J 5 bases short, with 18 bases between. Germline V CDR1 and CDR2: SGHTA, FQGNSA. In DNA form, the CDR3 reads TGTGCCAGCAGCTTAGGGCCCTCAGTCAGCCTTAACAATGAGCAGTTCTTC. This encodes CASSLGPSVSLNNEQFF.